This T cell receptor (beta chain) derives from a study of T-cell memory formation after mild COVID-19. This clonotype occurred a few times. Its antigen remains unknown. Using constant-segment primers, 5'RACE produced TCR alpha and TCR beta cDNA libraries carrying sample barcodes and UMIs. MiXCR, run by TCRdb on the 5' RACE reads, gives a single entry per CDR3 protein. The sample lists 400,000 or so distinct CDR3 sequences, 15% to 25% occurring once. Trimming removed 6 bases from V and 0 bases from J; junction bases left unmatched: 11. The CDR3 covers 16 residues. In germline, CDR1 is DFQATT, CDR2 SNEGSKA (reference sequence). Findings and limits, study-wide: Researchers found some responding clones in pre-infection memory, a sign that cross-reactive memory joined. The second-wave clones peaking on day 37 were not confirmed as SARS-CoV-2-specific. Shrinking CD4+ clones resided mostly in CM and EM, and CD8+ ones in EMRA.

The clonotype was recovered from an adult woman who had mild COVID-19 (a few samples of this study predate the infection). Cell type and time point are not known. Sequenced material: PBMCs or a T cell subset sorted from them (not recorded which). V is TRBV20-1 and J is TRBJ2-1; TRBD1 agrees at 7 bases. The CDR3 loop reads CSAPHQRGPSYNEQFF. In DNA, the CDR3 is TGCAGTGCCCCACACCAAAGGGGGCCCTCCTACAATGAGCAGTTCTTC.